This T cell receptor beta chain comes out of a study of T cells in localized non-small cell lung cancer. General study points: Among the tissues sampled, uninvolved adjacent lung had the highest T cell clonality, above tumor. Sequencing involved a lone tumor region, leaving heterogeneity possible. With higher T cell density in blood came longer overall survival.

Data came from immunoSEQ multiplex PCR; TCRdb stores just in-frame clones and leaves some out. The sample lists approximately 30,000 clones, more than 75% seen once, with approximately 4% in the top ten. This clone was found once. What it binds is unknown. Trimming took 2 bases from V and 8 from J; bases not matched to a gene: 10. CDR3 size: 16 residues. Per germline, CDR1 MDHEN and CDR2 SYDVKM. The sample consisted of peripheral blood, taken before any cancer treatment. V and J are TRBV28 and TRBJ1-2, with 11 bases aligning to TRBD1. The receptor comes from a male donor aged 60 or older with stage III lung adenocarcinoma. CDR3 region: CASSLLFSGQGEGYTF. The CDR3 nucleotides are TGTGCCAGCAGTTTACTCTTTTCGGGACAGGGGGAAGGCTACACCTTC.